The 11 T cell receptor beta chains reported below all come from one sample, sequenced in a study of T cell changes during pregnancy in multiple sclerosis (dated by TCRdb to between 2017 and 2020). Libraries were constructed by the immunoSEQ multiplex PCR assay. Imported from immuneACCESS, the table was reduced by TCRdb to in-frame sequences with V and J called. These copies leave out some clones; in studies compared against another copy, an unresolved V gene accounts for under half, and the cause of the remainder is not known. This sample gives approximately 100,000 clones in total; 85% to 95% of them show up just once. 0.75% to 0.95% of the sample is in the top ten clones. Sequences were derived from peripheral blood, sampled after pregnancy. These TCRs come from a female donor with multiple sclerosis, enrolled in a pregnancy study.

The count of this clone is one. Written as DNA, the CDR3 is TGTGCCAGCAGTTACAATGAGCGGAACACTGAAGCTTTCTTT. It is translated as CASSYNERNTEAFF. The chain employs TRBV6-6 and TRBJ1-1; no reliable D call. This CDR3 region has 14 residues. The germline CDR1 and CDR2 sequences are MNHNY and SVGAGI (reference sequence). V shed 2 bases and J shed 1 base, with 8 bases lying between them.

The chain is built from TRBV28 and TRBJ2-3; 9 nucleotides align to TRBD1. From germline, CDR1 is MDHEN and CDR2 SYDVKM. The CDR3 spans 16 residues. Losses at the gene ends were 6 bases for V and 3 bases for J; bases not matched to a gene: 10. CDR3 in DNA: TGTGCCAGCAGCTTTTCGGGGACAGGGAGGACAGATACGCAGTATTTT. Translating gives CASSFSGTGRTDTQYF.

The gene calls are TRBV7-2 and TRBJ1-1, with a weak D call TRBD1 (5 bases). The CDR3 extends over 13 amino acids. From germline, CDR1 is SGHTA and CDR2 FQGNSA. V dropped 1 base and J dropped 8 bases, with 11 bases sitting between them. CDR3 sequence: CASSLGQGREAFF. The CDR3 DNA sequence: TGTGCCAGCAGCTTAGGCCAGGGTAGAGAAGCTTTCTTT.

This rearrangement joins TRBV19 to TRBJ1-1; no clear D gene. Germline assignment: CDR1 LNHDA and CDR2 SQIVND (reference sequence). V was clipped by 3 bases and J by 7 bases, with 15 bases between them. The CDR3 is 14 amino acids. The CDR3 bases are TGTGCCAGTAGTATTAGTTTGTTCGGAGTTGAAGCTTTCTTT. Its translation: CASSISLFGVEAFF.

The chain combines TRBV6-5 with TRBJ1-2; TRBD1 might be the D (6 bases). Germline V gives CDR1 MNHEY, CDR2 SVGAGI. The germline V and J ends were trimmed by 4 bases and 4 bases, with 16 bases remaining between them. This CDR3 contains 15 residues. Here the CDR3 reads CASSSPGWGLYGYTF. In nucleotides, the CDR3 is TGTGCCAGCAGTTCACCGGGTTGGGGGCTCTATGGCTACACCTTC.

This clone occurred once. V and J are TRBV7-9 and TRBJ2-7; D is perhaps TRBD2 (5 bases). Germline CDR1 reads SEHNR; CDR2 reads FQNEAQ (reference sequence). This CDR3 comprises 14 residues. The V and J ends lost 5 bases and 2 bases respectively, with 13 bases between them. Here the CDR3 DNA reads TGTGCCAGCAGCCTCCCGGGATCCACCTACGAGCAGTACTTC. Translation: CASSLPGSTYEQYF. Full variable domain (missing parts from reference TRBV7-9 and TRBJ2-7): DTGVSQNPRHKITKRGQNVTFRCDPISEHNRLYWYRQTLGQGPEFLTYFQNEAQLEKSRLLSDRFSAERPKGSFSTLEIQRTEQGDSAMYLCASSLPGSTYEQYFGPGTRLTVT.

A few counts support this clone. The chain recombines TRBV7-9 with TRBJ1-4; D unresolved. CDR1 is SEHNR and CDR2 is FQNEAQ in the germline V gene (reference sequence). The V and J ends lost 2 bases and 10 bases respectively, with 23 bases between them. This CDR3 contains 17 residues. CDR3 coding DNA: TGTGCCAGCAGCTTAAAACATTCCGGGCTACAAAGCGGAAAACTGTTTTTT. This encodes CASSLKHSGLQSGKLFF.

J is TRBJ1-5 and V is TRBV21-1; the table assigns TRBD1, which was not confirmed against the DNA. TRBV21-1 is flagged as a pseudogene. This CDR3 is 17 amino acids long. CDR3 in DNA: TGTGCCAGCAGCAAGTGGCGATCAGGGGGCGGGAATCAGCCCCAGCATTTT. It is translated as CASSKWRSGGGNQPQHF.

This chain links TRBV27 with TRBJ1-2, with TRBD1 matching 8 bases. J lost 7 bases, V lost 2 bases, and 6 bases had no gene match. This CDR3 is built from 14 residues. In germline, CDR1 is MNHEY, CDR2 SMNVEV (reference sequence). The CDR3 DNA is TGTGCCAGCAGTTTAACAGGGGGGTTCGCTGGCTACACCTTC. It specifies CASSLTGGFAGYTF.

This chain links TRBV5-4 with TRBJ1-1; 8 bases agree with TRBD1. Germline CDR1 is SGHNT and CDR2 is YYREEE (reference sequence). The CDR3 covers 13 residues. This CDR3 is CVFGAGGYTEAFF. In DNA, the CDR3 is TGTGTATTCGGCGCAGGGGGCTACACTGAAGCTTTCTTT. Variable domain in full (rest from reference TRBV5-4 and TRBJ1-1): ETGVTQSPTHLIKTRGQQVTLRCSSQSGHNTVSWYQQALGQGPQFIFQYYREEENGRGNFPPRFSGLQFPNYSSELNVNALELDDSALYLCVFGAGGYTEAFFGQGTRLTVV.

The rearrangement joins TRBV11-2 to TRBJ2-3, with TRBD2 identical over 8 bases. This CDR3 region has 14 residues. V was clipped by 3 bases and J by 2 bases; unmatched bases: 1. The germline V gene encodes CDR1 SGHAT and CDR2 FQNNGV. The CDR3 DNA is TGTGCCAGCAGCTTTAGCGGGAACACAGATACGCAGTATTTT. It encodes CASSFSGNTDTQYF.